The clone carrying this TCR beta chain was observed at least ten times. The antigen is undetermined. This CDR3 has 12 residues. V shed 3 bases and J shed 7 bases, with 10 bases lying between them. CDR1 is ENHRY and CDR2 is SYGVKD in the germline V gene. Preparation of the TCRbeta library involved a method that used unique molecular identifiers. MiXCR, applied by TCRdb to the PCR reads, yields one record per CDR3 protein. The sample yields more than 75,000 distinct CDR3 sequences, 20% to 25% seen once. This sample was taken from a study of T-cell reconstitution after alpha-beta-depleted transplantation in children. Regarding the study as a whole: Approximately two months post-transplant, alpha-beta T cells reportedly originated from several hundred expanded graft clones. From surviving recipient T cells and thymic progenitors came the high day-60 TCRbeta diversity observed in some patients.

The receptor was derived from a boy aged 2 to 9 with acute lymphoblastic leukemia, due to receive a stem cell transplant. This chain connects TRBV10-3 to TRBJ2-7, with D perhaps matching TRBD1 (5 bases). Material: PBMCs, obtained before TCRalphabeta/CD19-depleted stem cell transplant. The CDR3 loop reads CAISDYRQEQYF. The CDR3 bases are TGTGCCATCAGTGACTACAGGCAAGAGCAGTACTTC.